This TCR beta chain was retrieved from a study of CD8 T cells in Susac syndrome. Study-wide context: Within the group of sequenced Susac syndrome patients, more than five had active disease and 8 or 9 were in remission. Overall study findings and caveats: It was acknowledged in the study that the number of individuals who were included in its TCR sequencing and HLA analysis was relatively small.

Random hexamers were used to reverse transcribe 0.5 to 1 ug of RNA. TCRdb re-called the immunoSEQ multiplex PCR reads with MiXCR, one entry per CDR3 protein. The sample contains hundreds of thousands of distinct CDR3 sequences, 90% to 97% of which appear only once. In regard to this clonotype: Its antigen remains unknown.

V dropped 2 bases and J dropped 5; count of bases not matched to a gene: 5. This CDR3 spans 13 amino acids. Germline V gene sequence: CDR1 SQVTM, CDR2 ANQGSEA. CD8+ and CD4+ T cells from blood underwent TCR beta sequencing. Sequencing input: CD4+ T cells from PBMCs. The chain links TRBV29-1 to TRBJ1-2, with 7 bases fitting TRBD1. The sequence was obtained from a human donor with Susac syndrome. The CDR3 sequence is CSVEPRGRYGYTF. The CDR3 DNA follows: TGCAGCGTTGAACCCAGGGGGAGGTATGGCTACACCTTC.